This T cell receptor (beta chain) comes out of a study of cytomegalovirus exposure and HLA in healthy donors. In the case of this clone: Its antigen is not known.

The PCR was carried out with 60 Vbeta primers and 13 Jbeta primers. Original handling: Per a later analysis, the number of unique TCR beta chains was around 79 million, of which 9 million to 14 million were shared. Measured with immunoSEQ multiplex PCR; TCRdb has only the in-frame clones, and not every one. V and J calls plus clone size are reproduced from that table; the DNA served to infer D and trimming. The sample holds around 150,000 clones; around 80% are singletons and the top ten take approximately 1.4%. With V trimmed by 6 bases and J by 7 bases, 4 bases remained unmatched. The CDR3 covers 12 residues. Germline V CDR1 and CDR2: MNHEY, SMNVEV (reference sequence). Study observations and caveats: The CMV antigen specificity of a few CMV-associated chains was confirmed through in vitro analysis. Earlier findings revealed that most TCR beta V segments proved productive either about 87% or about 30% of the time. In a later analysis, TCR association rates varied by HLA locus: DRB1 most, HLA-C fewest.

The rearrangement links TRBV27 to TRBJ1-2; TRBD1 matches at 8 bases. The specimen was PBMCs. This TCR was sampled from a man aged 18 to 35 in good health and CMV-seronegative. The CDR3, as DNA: TGTGCCAGCAGGACAGGGGCGATTGGCTACACCTTC. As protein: CASRTGAIGYTF.